This TCR beta chain originates from a study of OX40 agonist ivuxolimab in advanced cancers. Repertoires were generated with immunoSEQ multiplex PCR, while TCRdb's copy carries only in-frame clones and drops some. The sample comprises 15,000 to 20,000 clones, about 80% of which are singletons, and roughly 25% rests with the top ten. The CDR3 has 13 amino acids. V was clipped by 4 bases and J by 1 base, with 7 bases between them. Germline V gene lookup returns CDR1 SGHTS and CDR2 YDEGEE. The J gene is TRBJ2-3, the V gene TRBV5-8, with a tentative D call TRBD2 (6 bases). The input for sequencing was CD4+ or CD8+ T cells sorted from blood, taken in a trial of the OX40 agonist ivuxolimab. This TCR came from an adult with an advanced solid tumor such as melanoma, head and neck, liver or kidney cancer. The CDR3 sequence is CASSQRGTDTQYF. CDR3 nucleotide sequence: TGTGCCAGCAGCCAGCGGGGCACAGATACGCAGTATTTT.